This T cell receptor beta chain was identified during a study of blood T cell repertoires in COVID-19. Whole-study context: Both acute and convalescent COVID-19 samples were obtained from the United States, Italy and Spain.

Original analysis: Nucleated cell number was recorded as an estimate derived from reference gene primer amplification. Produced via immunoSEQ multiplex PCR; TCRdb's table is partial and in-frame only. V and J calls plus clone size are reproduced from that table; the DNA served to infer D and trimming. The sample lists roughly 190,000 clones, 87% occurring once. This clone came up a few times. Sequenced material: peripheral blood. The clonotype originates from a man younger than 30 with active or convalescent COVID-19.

CDR3 sequence reads: CASSTGGGQPQHF. CDR3 DNA: TGTGCCAGTTCCACAGGGGGAGGACAGCCCCAGCATTTT. The V call is TRBV2, the J call TRBJ1-5; 8 bases align to TRBD1. Germline-derived CDR1 and CDR2 are SNHLY and FYNNEI. The CDR3 contains 13 residues. V gave up 9 bases and J gave up 7 bases; unmatched junction bases: 8.